These 8 T cell receptor beta chains were sequenced from one sample in a study of identical twins. In TCRdb, the 5' RACE reads were re-called with MiXCR into one record per CDR3 protein. The sample consists of 1.5 million to 2 million distinct CDR3 sequences, around 29% of them appearing once. Sequencing was done on a sample of cord blood. The receptors here all came from a newborn girl in good health.

The rearrangement uses TRBV28 and TRBJ2-7; 9 positions match TRBD1. J lost 3 bases, V lost 7 bases, and 4 bases had no gene match. The CDR3 is made up of 13 amino acids. The germline CDR1 and CDR2 sequences are MDHEN and SYDVKM. Here the CDR3 reads CASTPTGGYEQYF. DNA of the CDR3: TGTGCCAGCACCCCGACAGGGGGCTACGAGCAGTACTTC.

The rearrangement links TRBV4-1 to TRBJ2-7, with 11 bases matching TRBD2. Trimming removed 1 base from V and 4 bases from J; junction bases left unmatched: 12. This CDR3 is built from 18 residues. Germline CDR1 reads MGHRA; CDR2 reads YSYEKL. The CDR3 DNA reads TGCGCCAGCAGCCAAGTATTTAGTAGCGGGGGGGGAAAATACGAGCAGTACTTC. It specifies CASSQVFSSGGGKYEQYF.

The rearrangement uses TRBV28 and TRBJ2-2, with TRBD2 matching over 12 bases. The trim removed 6 bases at V and 3 bases at J, leaving 5 bases unmatched. This CDR3 spans 16 amino acids. Germline lookup yields CDR1 MDHEN and CDR2 SYDVKM. The CDR3 loop is CASRLRLAGDTGELFF. CDR3 DNA: TGTGCCAGCAGACTTAGACTAGCGGGAGACACCGGGGAGCTGTTTTTT.

This clonotype showed up just a few times. This chain links TRBV7-9 with TRBJ1-1; D is possibly TRBD1 (6 bases). Trimming took off 6 bases at V and 4 bases at J, with 24 bases between the two ends. Germline assignment: CDR1 SEHNR and CDR2 FQNEAQ (reference sequence). The length of the CDR3 is 17 residues. The CDR3: CASRSYWVRDTVTEAFF. The CDR3 nucleotides are TGTGCCAGCAGATCTTACTGGGTCCGGGACACCGTCACTGAAGCTTTCTTT.

CDR3 bases: TGCAGCGTACGAGATCAGCGGGAGACCCAGTACTTC. This gives the protein CSVRDQRETQYF. V usage is TRBV29-1 and J usage is TRBJ2-5; perhaps TRBD2 as D (5 bases). Trimming left V 6 bases short and J 5 bases short, with 13 bases between. Germline CDR1 is SQVTM and CDR2 is ANQGSEA. The length of the CDR3 is 12 residues.

This clonotype was counted a few times. V usage is TRBV12-3 or TRBV12-4 and J usage is TRBJ2-1; 7 nucleotides line up with TRBD1. Trimming removed 6 bases from V and 15 bases from J; junction bases left unmatched: 11. This CDR3 spans 12 amino acids. The CDR3 is CASSPDRDRSFF. CDR3 nucleotides: TGTGCCAGCAGCCCCGACAGGGATAGATCGTTCTTC.

The chain couples TRBV2 to TRBJ2-3; D might be TRBD1 (6 bases). The germline gives CDR1 SNHLY, CDR2 FYNNEI. Trimming removed 4 bases at V and 6 bases at J, with 20 bases between. The CDR3 runs 16 residues. The CDR3 nucleotides read TGTGCCAGCAGTGCCGTTGGGGGCCAAGTCGCGGATACGCAGTATTTT. Translating it yields CASSAVGGQVADTQYF.

V and J are TRBV29-1 and TRBJ2-5, with a tentative D call TRBD2 (5 bases). Germline lookup yields CDR1 SQVTM and CDR2 ANQGSEA. Trimming removed 6 bases from V and 11 bases from J, with 19 bases in between. The CDR3 sequence is 12 residues long. The CDR3 bases are TGCAGCGTCGTCAGACCCCCGAGGGAGCAGTACTTC. It yields the protein CSVVRPPREQYF.